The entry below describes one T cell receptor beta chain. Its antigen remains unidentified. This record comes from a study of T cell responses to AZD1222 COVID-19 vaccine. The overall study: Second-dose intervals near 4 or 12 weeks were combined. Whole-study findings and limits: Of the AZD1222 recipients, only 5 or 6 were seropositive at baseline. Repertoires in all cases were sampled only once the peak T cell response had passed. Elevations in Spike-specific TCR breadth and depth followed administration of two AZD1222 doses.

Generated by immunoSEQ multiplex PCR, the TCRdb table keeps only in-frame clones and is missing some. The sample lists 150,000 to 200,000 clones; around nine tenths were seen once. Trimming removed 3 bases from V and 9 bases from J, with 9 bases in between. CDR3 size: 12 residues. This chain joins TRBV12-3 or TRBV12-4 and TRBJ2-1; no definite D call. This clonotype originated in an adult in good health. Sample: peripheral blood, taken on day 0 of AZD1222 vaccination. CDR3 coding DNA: TGTGCCAGCAGTTTTGACTCCCTTGAGCAGTTCTTC. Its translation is CASSFDSLEQFF.